This TCR beta chain was documented in a study of cytomegalovirus exposure and HLA in healthy donors. Study-level results: The listing of fewer than 200 TCR beta chains classed them as cytomegalovirus-associated. A previous analysis found most TCR beta V segments productive roughly 90% or roughly 30% of the time.

A note on this clone: The antigen is not known.

Germline-derived CDR1 and CDR2 are SEHNR and FQNEAQ (reference sequence). V lost 3 bases to trimming and J lost 4 bases, with 14 bases between them. The CDR3 has 15 amino acids. This PCR relied on a set of 60 Vbeta primers and 13 Jbeta primers. Profiling relied on immunoSEQ multiplex PCR, and the TCRdb table lists in-frame clones only, not all of them. The sample has 110,000 to 150,000 clones, roughly 9.7% seen once. The rearrangement uses TRBV7-9 and TRBJ2-3, with D perhaps TRBD2 (5 bases). This clonotype originated in a man in his forties or fifties in good health and CMV-seronegative. The sequencing input was PBMCs. This CDR3 reads CASSFARGGADTQYF. The DNA for the CDR3 is TGTGCCAGCAGCTTTGCTAGAGGAGGTGCAGATACGCAGTATTTT.